This T cell receptor (beta chain) derives from a study of Tregs in tolerant kidney transplant recipients. V was pared by 4 bases and J by 6 bases, with 10 bases of the junction left unmatched. This CDR3 region has 16 residues. Germline V lookup: CDR1 SGDLS, CDR2 YYNGEE. Method: immunoSEQ multiplex PCR; TCRdb's copy keeps in-frame clones and lacks some. The sample contains 55,000 to 80,000 clones, approximately 98% of which appear only once. Broader study findings: For some patients, primers changed over time, blocking nucleotide-level comparison.

This clone was seen once. The antigen remains undetermined. This rearrangement joins TRBV9 to TRBJ2-1; 10 positions agree with TRBD2. The TCR was taken from a human donor who received a combined kidney and bone marrow transplant. This material consisted of Tregs from blood, taken before the transplant. In DNA, the CDR3 is TGTGCCAGCAGCCCAGGGACTAGCGATGAGGTCAATGAGCAGTTCTTC. Translating gives CASSPGTSDEVNEQFF. Together with reference TRBV9 and TRBJ2-1, the CDR3 gives the full variable domain: DSGVTQTPKHLITATGQRVTLRCSPRSGDLSVYWYQQSLDQGLQFLIQYYNGEERAKGNILERFSAQQFPDLHSELNLSSLELGDSALYFCASSPGTSDEVNEQFFGPGTRLTVL.